The rows below give T cell receptor beta chains drawn from one sample of a study of blood T cell repertoires in COVID-19. The method was immunoSEQ multiplex PCR; TCRdb's version includes in-frame clones alone and lacks a portion of them. The sample includes fewer than 65,000 clones, roughly 85% seen only once; the top ten take roughly 25%. Sequencing input: peripheral blood. The receptors here all came from a man between 65 and 85 years old with acute or convalescent COVID-19. Each CDR3 is given with its conserved first and last residue. Each record gives: D gene, V gene, J gene, clone size, CDR3 protein, CDR3 DNA. The D gene is left open where the match is weak. Not all rows give a size; the values are once, few, many and, for expanded clones, a class.

TRBD1,TRBV28,TRBJ2-7,.,CASKRTGTYEQYF,TGTGCCAGCAAACGGACAGGTACCTACGAGCAGTACTTC
TRBD1,TRBV29-1,TRBJ2-7,.,CSVRTGTEEQYF,TGCAGCGTTCGGACAGGGACGGAAGAGCAGTACTTC
.,TRBV18,TRBJ1-3,.,CASSPGQEAGNTIYF,TGTGCCAGCTCACCAGGGCAGGAGGCTGGAAACACCATATATTTT
.,TRBV11-2,TRBJ2-1,.,CASSFALDNYNEQFF,TGTGCCAGCAGCTTTGCATTGGACAATTACAATGAGCAGTTCTTC
.,TRBV19,TRBJ1-2,.,CASKVRGAHVYGYTF,TGTGCCAGTAAGGTCAGAGGAGCACACGTCTATGGCTACACCTTC
.,TRBV6-5,TRBJ2-5,.,CASSYAVDQETQYF,TGTGCCAGCAGTTACGCAGTGGACCAAGAGACCCAGTACTTC
.,TRBV4-2,TRBJ1-6,.,CASSQDPAGQNSPLHF,TGTGCCAGCAGCCAAGATCCCGCGGGGCAAAATTCACCCCTCCACTTT
.,TRBV4-1,TRBJ2-3,.,CASSGLGDTQYF,TGCGCCAGCAGCGGACTGGGAGATACGCAGTATTTT
.,TRBV11-3,TRBJ1-1,once,CASSRWANTEAFF,TGTGCCAGCAGCCGATGGGCGAACACTGAAGCTTTCTTT
TRBD2,TRBV2,TRBJ2-3,.,CASRAGSTDTQYF,TGTGCCAGCAGAGCGGGAAGCACAGATACGCAGTATTTT
.,TRBV12-3/TRBV12-4,TRBJ2-2,.,CASSFLGVGELFF,TGTGCCAGCAGTTTTCTGGGCGTTGGGGAGCTGTTTTTT